Below, 9 T cell receptor beta chains from the same sample are listed, as sequenced in a study of cytomegalovirus exposure and HLA in healthy donors. Researchers ran the PCR with 60 Vbeta and 13 Jbeta primers. TCRdb keeps only in-frame clones here, not all; method: immunoSEQ multiplex PCR. The table lists 82,000 or so clones, 74% of them singletons. The sequencing sample was made of PBMCs. These receptors were collected from a woman aged 45-65 years in good health and CMV-seropositive.

V is TRBV15 and J is TRBJ2-2; possibly TRBD1 for D (6 bases). V lost 0 bases to trimming and J lost 4 bases, with 15 bases between them. The CDR3 sequence is 17 residues long. CDR1 and CDR2 (germline): LNHNV, YYDKDF (reference sequence). Here the CDR3 DNA reads TGTGCCACCAGCAGAGAGATAGGGACACTCAGCACCGGGGAGCTGTTTTTT. This gives the protein CATSREIGTLSTGELFF.

The chain links TRBV6-1 to TRBJ2-1, with D maybe TRBD2 (7 bases). The ends were cut back, 4 bases at V and 9 bases at J, with 13 bases in the middle. Germline values: CDR1 MNHNS, CDR2 SASEGT. The CDR3 runs to 13 residues. The CDR3 DNA reads as TGTGCCAGCAGTGGGCTAGGGGGGGTTGAGCAGTTCTTC. It specifies CASSGLGGVEQFF.

The chain links TRBV4-1 to TRBJ1-2; D may be TRBD1 (5 bases). Per germline, CDR1 MGHRA and CDR2 YSYEKL. The CDR3 sequence is 14 residues long. V was cut by 3 bases and J by 5 bases, with 13 bases left in between. This CDR3 is CASSHLPTDYGYTF. CDR3 in DNA: TGCGCCAGCAGCCACCTCCCGACAGATTATGGCTACACCTTC.

The V call is TRBV5-1, the J call TRBJ2-1; weak D call: TRBD2 (6 bases). CDR1 is SGHRS and CDR2 is YFSETQ in the germline V gene. The V end lost 4 bases, the J end lost 9 bases, and 11 bases lay between the germline ends. CDR3 length: 12 amino acids. CDR3 amino acids: CASSPMGGEQFF. Here the CDR3 DNA reads TGCGCCAGCAGCCCGATGGGGGGTGAGCAGTTCTTC.

The J gene is TRBJ2-6, the V gene TRBV5-5, with 7 bases aligning to TRBD1. V shed 3 bases and J 2 bases; nucleotides not matched to a gene: 8. CDR3 size: 17 residues. CDR1 and CDR2 (germline): SGHKS, YYEKEE (reference sequence). The CDR3 protein is CASSSWTGNAGANVLTF. The CDR3 nucleotides are TGTGCCAGCAGCTCCTGGACAGGAAACGCTGGGGCCAACGTCCTGACTTTC.

The chain is built from TRBV25-1 and TRBJ2-1, with TRBD2 matching over 12 bases. In germline, CDR1 is MGHDK, CDR2 SYGVNS. The CDR3 covers 13 residues. Trimming at V came to 8 bases and at J to 8 bases, leaving 4 bases not matched to a gene. For the CDR3, the DNA is TGTGCCAGCGGGGGACTAGCGGGCTATGAGCAGTTCTTC. It is translated as CASGGLAGYEQFF. Complete variable domain (other parts from reference TRBV25-1 and TRBJ2-1): EADIYQTPRYLVIGTGKKITLECSQTMGHDKMYWYQQDPGMELHLIHYSYGVNSTEKGDLSSESTVSRIRTEHFPLTLESARPSHTSQYLCASGGLAGYEQFFGPGTRLTVL.

This rearrangement joins TRBV28 to TRBJ1-2; D remains ambiguous. Germline V gene data show CDR1 as MDHEN and CDR2 as SYDVKM. Trimming pared 5 bases from V and 4 bases from J, leaving 2 bases between. The CDR3 runs to 10 residues. CDR3 sequence: CASSRYGYTF. The CDR3 DNA follows: TGTGCCAGCAGTCGCTATGGCTACACCTTC.

The chain joins TRBV18 to TRBJ2-2, with 9 bases matching TRBD1. The CDR3 runs 15 residues. V shed 3 bases and J 2 bases; nucleotides not matched to a gene: 1. The germline V gene encodes CDR1 KGHSH and CDR2 LQKENI. CDR3 amino acids: CASSPGQGNTGELFF. CDR3 sequence (DNA): TGTGCCAGCTCACCGGGACAGGGTAACACCGGGGAGCTGTTTTTT.

There are a few counts of this clone. The rearrangement uses TRBV5-4 and TRBJ2-1, with 8 bases identical to TRBD1. This CDR3 contains 16 residues. Trimming removed 4 bases from V and 1 base from J; junction bases left unmatched: 7. Germline V gene data show CDR1 as SGHNT and CDR2 as YYREEE (reference sequence). CDR3 sequence: CASSRAGQGSYNEQFF. Here the CDR3 DNA reads TGTGCCAGCAGCAGGGCCGGACAGGGTTCCTACAATGAGCAGTTCTTC. The full variable domain, with the rest looked up from reference TRBV5-4 and TRBJ2-1, is ETGVTQSPTHLIKTRGQQVTLRCSSQSGHNTVSWYQQALGQGPQFIFQYYREEENGRGNFPPRFSGLQFPNYSSELNVNALELDDSALYLCASSRAGQGSYNEQFFGPGTRLTVL.